The clone carrying this T cell receptor beta chain was observed a handful of times. Its antigen is undetermined. The CDR3 sequence is 12 residues long. CDR1 and CDR2 from the germline V gene are SGHVS and FQNEAQ. V was clipped by 5 bases and J by 9 bases, with 11 bases between them. Sequencing was performed with immunoSEQ multiplex PCR; in TCRdb, only in-frame clones are kept and a portion is missing. The sample gives 1,500 to 2,000 clones, roughly 82% of which show up once; around 5.8% is in the top ten. The sample is drawn from a study of chemoradiotherapy in HPV16-positive cancers. Whole-study results and caveats: Candidate HPV-specific clones and E7-related TCR motifs grew in tumor during treatment.

This rearrangement joins TRBV7-8 to TRBJ2-1; no firm D call. The sample consisted of tumor tissue, taken from a patient who underwent chemoradiotherapy. The sequence derives from a human donor with HPV-associated anogenital cancer. The CDR3 is CASSADPPEQFF. Written as DNA, the CDR3 is TGTGCCAGCAGCGCAGACCCTCCTGAGCAGTTCTTC.